This T cell receptor (beta chain) was identified in a study of blood T cell repertoires in COVID-19. On the study more broadly: The cDNA or gDNA used as material had been derived from T cells, B-cell-depleted T cells, or PBMCs.

The CDR3 has 14 residues. Germline lookup yields CDR1 MNHEY and CDR2 SMNVEV (reference sequence). V lost 7 bases, J lost 11 bases, and 16 bases stayed unmatched. The repertoire was sequenced with immunoSEQ multiplex PCR; TCRdb's copy has only in-frame clones and lacks some. Of under 300,000 clones in the sample, roughly 89% are singletons; the top ten hold about 2.1%. The rearrangement joins TRBV27 to TRBJ1-1; TRBD1 matches 7 bases. Sequenced: peripheral blood. The receptor comes from a woman aged 60-70 years with COVID-19, enrolled during active disease. The DNA for the CDR3 is TGTGCCAGCAAGGAAACAGGGGTCGGCCGAGGGGCTTTCTTT. The encoded protein is CASKETGVGRGAFF.